The 23 T cell receptor beta chains below all came from one sample that was sequenced in a study of CD8 T cells in ankylosing spondylitis. Using its own MiXCR run on the 5' RACE reads, TCRdb lists one record per CDR3 protein. The sample shows roughly 190,000 distinct CDR3 sequences, roughly 13% of them seen only once. Sequences were obtained from blood, either unsorted or a sorted T cell fraction (not recorded which). The receptors shown here come from a male donor with ankylosing spondylitis or in good health (not recorded which).

This rearrangement joins TRBV12-3 or TRBV12-4 to TRBJ1-2; 12 bases match TRBD1. The J segment lost 5 bases and the V segment lost 4 bases, leaving 8 bases of the junction unmatched. CDR3 length: 16 amino acids. The CDR3 is CASSSGTGGALYGYTF. CDR3 sequence (DNA): TGTGCCAGCAGTTCGGGGACAGGGGGCGCCTTGTATGGCTACACCTTC.

This clonotype was seen ten or more times. J is TRBJ2-1 and V is TRBV12-3 or TRBV12-4, with D possibly TRBD2 on 5 matching bases. With 4 bases removed from V and 13 bases from J, the gap between germline ends came to 17 bases. This CDR3 comprises 13 residues. Written as DNA, the CDR3 is TGTGCCAGCAGTTCGAGCGGAGACGTGATCCAGTTCTTC. Translating it yields CASSSSGDVIQFF.

This clonotype was observed a handful of times. The V call is TRBV12-3 or TRBV12-4, the J call TRBJ2-1, with 7 bases aligning to TRBD1. V lost 6 bases to trimming and J lost 1 base; unmatched junction nucleotides: 6. The CDR3 contains 15 residues. The CDR3 region is CASSLGTASYNEQFF. CDR3 DNA sequence: TGTGCCAGCAGCCTCGGGACAGCATCCTACAATGAGCAGTTCTTC.

The chain carries TRBV12-3 or TRBV12-4 and TRBJ1-2; no definite D call. CDR3 length: 14 amino acids. V was trimmed by 1 base and J by 8 bases, leaving 14 bases between them. CDR3 DNA sequence: TGTGCCAGCAGTTTAGGTGGGCTGGTCGAGGGCTACACCTTC. This gives the protein CASSLGGLVEGYTF.

This sequence joins TRBV3-1 and TRBJ2-1; 7 bases align to TRBD2. CDR3 size: 17 residues. J gave up 2 bases and V 1 base, and 8 bases lay outside the gene matches. CDR1 LGHDT and CDR2 YNNKEL come from the germline V gene (reference sequence). The CDR3 DNA sequence: TGTGCCAGCAGCCAAGCCCCCGGGCGGGGGACCTACAATGAGCAGTTCTTC. Translated, it gives CASSQAPGRGTYNEQFF.

This sequence joins TRBV6-1 and TRBJ2-4, with TRBD1 identical over 9 bases. There are 16 residues in the CDR3. Germline-derived CDR1 and CDR2 are MNHNS and SASEGT. Trimming removed 6 bases from V and 4 bases from J; junction bases left unmatched: 10. The DNA for the CDR3 is TGTGCCAGCAGCCTCAGTCCGGGACAGGGTAAAAACATTCAGTACTTC. Translation gives CASSLSPGQGKNIQYF.

This clonotype has more than one count but fewer than ten. The rearrangement uses TRBV12-5 and TRBJ2-2, with TRBD1 as a possible D gene (5 bases). Germline loops: CDR1 LGHNT, CDR2 FRNRAP. V dropped 1 base and J dropped 6 bases, with 18 bases sitting between them. The CDR3 consists of 17 residues. The CDR3 here is CASGLAHFQGGAGELFF. The CDR3, as DNA: TGTGCTAGTGGTTTGGCACATTTTCAGGGTGGAGCCGGGGAGCTGTTTTTT.

This clonotype was detected many times. The chain's CDR3 is CASLAGLAGLADTQYF. The DNA for the CDR3 is TGTGCCAGCCTGGCGGGGCTAGCGGGACTGGCAGATACGCAGTATTTT. This chain uses TRBV2 with TRBJ2-3; 9 bases map to TRBD2. V dropped 8 bases and J dropped 4; count of bases not matched to a gene: 13. Germline-derived CDR1 and CDR2 are SNHLY and FYNNEI. The CDR3 sequence is 16 residues long.

The chain employs TRBV7-6 and TRBJ2-3; no clear D gene. Germline V gene lookup returns CDR1 SGHVS and CDR2 FNYEAQ. Trimming took 5 bases from V and 2 from J, leaving 14 bases between them. The CDR3 has 15 amino acids. CDR3 nucleotides: TGTGCCAGCAGCGCGACCGGCGGTGACACAGATACGCAGTATTTT. It encodes CASSATGGDTDTQYF. Variable domain in full (rest from reference TRBV7-6 and TRBJ2-3): GAGVSQSPRYKVTKRGQDVALRCDPISGHVSLYWYRQALGQGPEFLTYFNYEAQQDKSGLPNDRFSAERPEGSISTLTIQRTEQRDSAMYRCASSATGGDTDTQYFGPGTRLTVL.

The sample holds a few counts of this clonotype. The rearrangement joins TRBV7-9 to TRBJ2-2; no reliable D call. Germline loops: CDR1 SEHNR, CDR2 FQNEAQ (reference sequence). Trimming shortened V by 5 bases and J by 1 base, and 14 bases separated the two germline ends. CDR3 size: 16 residues. DNA of the CDR3: TGTGCCAGCAGCCCCCCGACCCCAGGGAACACCGGGGAGCTGTTTTTT. This sequence encodes CASSPPTPGNTGELFF.

This clonotype turned up a few times. V is TRBV7-6 and J is TRBJ2-1; the match to TRBD2 covers 7 bases. The V and J ends lost 2 bases and 0 bases, in that order; junction bases with no gene match: 4. The germline V gene encodes CDR1 SGHVS and CDR2 FNYEAQ. There are 16 residues in the CDR3. Here the CDR3 reads CASSLLAASSYNEQFF. Written as DNA, the CDR3 is TGTGCCAGCAGCTTACTAGCGGCGAGCTCCTACAATGAGCAGTTCTTC. The full variable domain, rest sourced from reference TRBV7-6 and TRBJ2-1, is GAGVSQSPRYKVTKRGQDVALRCDPISGHVSLYWYRQALGQGPEFLTYFNYEAQQDKSGLPNDRFSAERPEGSISTLTIQRTEQRDSAMYRCASSLLAASSYNEQFFGPGTRLTVL.

This clonotype was detected a few times. The genes are TRBV27 and TRBJ2-1; 10 positions match TRBD2. Looked up from germline, CDR1 is MNHEY and CDR2 is SMNVEV (reference sequence). The V gene end was trimmed by 2 bases and the J gene end by 5 bases; junction bases not matched to a gene: 3. The CDR3 is 15 amino acids. CDR3 sequence (DNA): TGTGCCAGCAGTTTAGGGACTAGCGCTCACAATGAGCAGTTCTTC. This sequence encodes CASSLGTSAHNEQFF.

A few counts support this clonotype. V is TRBV12-3 or TRBV12-4 and J is TRBJ2-5; 12 bases are a match to TRBD1. Trimming took 0 bases from V and 2 from J; bases not matched to a gene: 7. This CDR3 contains 18 residues. The CDR3 reads CASSLAWGQGALQETQYF. In nucleotides, the CDR3 is TGTGCCAGCAGTTTAGCGTGGGGACAGGGGGCTCTACAAGAGACCCAGTACTTC.

This clonotype showed up just a few times. J is TRBJ2-3 and V is TRBV4-1; a weak D match, TRBD2 (5 bases). Germline-derived CDR1 and CDR2 are MGHRA and YSYEKL. V was cut by 4 bases and J by 3 bases, with 20 bases left in between. This CDR3 region has 17 residues. CDR3 region: CASSLPPPGKGTDTQYF. The DNA of the CDR3 is TGCGCCAGCAGCCTACCACCTCCGGGGAAAGGAACAGATACGCAGTATTTT.

The table lists this clonotype with a few counts. The gene calls are TRBV5-1 and TRBJ2-7; 13 positions match TRBD2. Germline V gene lookup returns CDR1 SGHRS and CDR2 YFSETQ. V lost 0 bases to trimming and J lost 4 bases; unmatched junction nucleotides: 4. This CDR3 is 16 amino acids long. DNA of the CDR3: TGCGCCAGCAGCTTGGGGACTAGCGGGGGACGGTACGAGCAGTACTTC. This sequence encodes CASSLGTSGGRYEQYF.

V is TRBV15 and J is TRBJ1-3; D gene ambiguous. The V gene's germline CDR1 is LNHNV and CDR2 YYDKDF (reference sequence). V lost 8 bases, J lost 4 bases, and 3 bases lay in between. This CDR3 comprises 10 residues. The CDR3 protein is CATGGNTIYF. CDR3 nucleotides: TGTGCCACCGGAGGAAACACCATATATTTT.

This clonotype came up a few times. V is TRBV4-1 and J is TRBJ1-3, with 7 bases aligning to TRBD1. The CDR3 extends over 18 amino acids. Germline CDR1 MGHRA, CDR2 YSYEKL. V gave up 3 bases and J gave up 2 bases; unmatched junction bases: 13. The CDR3 loop is CASSHPLTTGAPGNTIYF. As DNA, the CDR3 is TGCGCCAGCAGCCATCCCCTTACAACAGGGGCCCCTGGAAACACCATATATTTT.

In its sample, this clonotype was seen many times. The V gene is TRBV29-1, the J gene TRBJ2-2; D is unresolved. Between the trimmed V and J ends, which lost 1 base and 1 base, there was a span of 10 bases. This CDR3 has 15 amino acids. CDR1 SQVTM and CDR2 ANQGSEA come from the germline V gene. The CDR3 here is CSVEVAERNTGELFF. The CDR3 DNA follows: TGCAGCGTTGAAGTGGCAGAGCGGAACACCGGGGAGCTGTTTTTT.

This clonotype was counted at least ten times. CDR3 sequence reads: CASSLGQTTYEQYF. The CDR3 region has the DNA TGTGCCAGCAGCCTTGGACAAACTACCTACGAGCAGTACTTC. The rearrangement links TRBV7-9 to TRBJ2-7, with D possibly matching TRBD1 (5 bases). The V end was cut by 5 bases, the J end by 2 bases, with 13 bases between. The CDR3 totals 14 residues. From germline, CDR1 is SEHNR and CDR2 FQNEAQ (reference sequence).

V usage is TRBV6-4 and J usage is TRBJ2-1, with a possible D match to TRBD2 (5 bases). Trimming removed 2 bases at V and 7 bases at J, with 15 bases between. Germline V CDR1 and CDR2: MRHNA, SNTAGT. The CDR3 sequence is 15 residues long. In DNA form, the CDR3 reads TGTGCCAGCAGTGACGGGCCTACTGCGGGTAATGAGCAGTTCTTC. As protein: CASSDGPTAGNEQFF.

This clonotype was observed a handful of times. The chain uses TRBV27 and TRBJ2-1, with D perhaps given as TRBD1 or TRBD2 (5 bases each). Looked up from germline, CDR1 is MNHEY and CDR2 is SMNVEV (reference sequence). This CDR3 is built from 14 residues. Trimming shortened V by 5 bases and J by 3 bases, and 11 bases separated the two germline ends. The CDR3 DNA reads as TGTGCCAGCAGTCATGGGACGGTCTACAATGAGCAGTTCTTC. Protein product: CASSHGTVYNEQFF.

This clonotype showed up just a few times. This chain connects TRBV7-2 to TRBJ2-5; 9 bases are shared with TRBD1. Germline V gene lookup returns CDR1 SGHTA and CDR2 FQGNSA. V dropped 4 bases and J dropped 5; count of bases not matched to a gene: 8. The CDR3 extends over 15 amino acids. This CDR3 reads CASSSPGQGVETQYF. The CDR3 nucleotides are TGTGCCAGCAGCTCCCCGGGACAGGGTGTGGAGACCCAGTACTTC.

This clonotype was detected a few times. The J gene is TRBJ2-7, the V gene TRBV12-3 or TRBV12-4; D gene unclear. This CDR3 spans 14 amino acids. Trimming pared 5 bases from V and 0 bases from J, leaving 11 bases between. Written as DNA, the CDR3 is TGTGCCAGCAGTCCCTATGAGAGCTCCTACGAGCAGTACTTC. It translates to CASSPYESSYEQYF.